This T cell receptor (beta chain) derives from a study of blood T cell repertoires in COVID-19. Study context: From T cells, B-cell-depleted T cells, or PBMCs came the material, which was cDNA or gDNA.

V was cut by 0 bases and J by 4 bases, with 9 bases left in between. CDR1 and CDR2 (germline): MNHEY, SVGAGI. This CDR3 contains 14 residues. In the study's own analysis: Estimation of nucleated cell counts was performed using reference gene primer amplification. The repertoire was sequenced with immunoSEQ multiplex PCR; TCRdb's copy has only in-frame clones and lacks some. The V and J calls and clone size are taken from that table; D and trimming were inferred from the DNA. The repertoire holds about 130,000 clones, with around four fifths as singletons. V usage is TRBV6-5 and J usage is TRBJ1-2; possibly TRBD1 for D (5 bases). The origin of this receptor is a man aged 55 to 70 with acute or convalescent COVID-19. Material: peripheral blood. DNA for the CDR3: TGTGCCAGCAGTTACTCCAAGACAGCCTATGGCTACACCTTC. It encodes CASSYSKTAYGYTF.